This record covers a single TCR beta chain. The data derive from a study of blood T cell repertoires in COVID-19. As for the study in general: From the United States, Italy and Spain came samples of acute and convalescent COVID-19. The analysed material was cDNA or gDNA that came from T cells, B-cell-depleted T cells, or PBMCs.

Germline trimming cut 7 bases from V and 4 bases from J; bases unmatched to any gene: 14. There are 16 residues in the CDR3. CDR1 is MGHDK, CDR2 SYGVNS, per germline. Original data processing: Reference gene primer amplification yielded estimated nucleated cell counts. Using immunoSEQ multiplex PCR, the repertoire was profiled, and TCRdb retains in-frame clones only, with some absent. V, J and clone size were drawn from that table, and D and trimming were deduced from the DNA. The profile shows 150,000 to 200,000 clones, around 85% of them singletons. Seattle patients were enrolled while actively infected and followed longitudinally.

V is TRBV25-1 and J is TRBJ2-7; 9 bases are shared with TRBD2. This receptor was obtained from a woman aged 60-75 years with COVID-19, enrolled during active disease. The sample was peripheral blood. The CDR3 here is CASIKGGGLAGYEQYF. CDR3 in DNA: TGTGCCAGCATCAAGGGGGGCGGCCTAGCGGGGTACGAGCAGTACTTC.